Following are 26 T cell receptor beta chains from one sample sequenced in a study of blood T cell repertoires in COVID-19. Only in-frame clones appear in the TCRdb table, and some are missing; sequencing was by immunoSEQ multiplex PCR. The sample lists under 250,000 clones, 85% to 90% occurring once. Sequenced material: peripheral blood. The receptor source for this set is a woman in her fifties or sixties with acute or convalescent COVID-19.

CDR3 in DNA: TGTGCCAGCAGCTTAACCTTACTAGCGGGGGGCTACAATGAGCAGTTCTTC. Amino acids: CASSLTLLAGGYNEQFF. This chain links TRBV7-6 with TRBJ2-1, with 12 bases lining up with TRBD2. The CDR3 covers 17 residues. CDR1 is SGHVS and CDR2 is FNYEAQ in the germline V gene. V gave up 2 bases and J gave up 3 bases; unmatched junction bases: 5.

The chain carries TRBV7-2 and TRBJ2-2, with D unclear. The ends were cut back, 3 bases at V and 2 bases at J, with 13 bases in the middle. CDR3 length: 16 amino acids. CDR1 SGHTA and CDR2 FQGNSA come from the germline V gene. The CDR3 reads CASSFYRSGNTGELFF. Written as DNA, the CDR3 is TGTGCCAGCAGCTTTTATCGGTCAGGAAACACCGGGGAGCTGTTTTTT.

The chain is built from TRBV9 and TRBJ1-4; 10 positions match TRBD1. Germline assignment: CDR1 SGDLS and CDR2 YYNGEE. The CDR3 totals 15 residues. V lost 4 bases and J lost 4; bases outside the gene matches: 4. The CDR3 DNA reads TGTGCCAGCAGCCCAAGGACAGGGGGTAATGAAAAACTGTTTTTT. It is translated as CASSPRTGGNEKLFF. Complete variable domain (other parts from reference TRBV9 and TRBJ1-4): DSGVTQTPKHLITATGQRVTLRCSPRSGDLSVYWYQQSLDQGLQFLIQYYNGEERAKGNILERFSAQQFPDLHSELNLSSLELGDSALYFCASSPRTGGNEKLFFGSGTQLSVL.

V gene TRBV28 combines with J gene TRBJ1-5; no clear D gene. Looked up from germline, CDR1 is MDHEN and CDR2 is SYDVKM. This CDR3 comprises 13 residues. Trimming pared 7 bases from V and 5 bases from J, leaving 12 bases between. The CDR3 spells CASTPERYQPQHF. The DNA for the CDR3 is TGTGCCAGCACCCCGGAGAGGTATCAGCCCCAGCATTTT. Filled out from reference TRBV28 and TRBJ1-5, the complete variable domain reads DVKVTQSSRYLVKRTGEKVFLECVQDMDHENMFWYRQDPGLGLRLIYFSYDVKMKEKGDIPEGYSVSREKKERFSLILESASTNQTSMYLCASTPERYQPQHFGDGTRLSIL.

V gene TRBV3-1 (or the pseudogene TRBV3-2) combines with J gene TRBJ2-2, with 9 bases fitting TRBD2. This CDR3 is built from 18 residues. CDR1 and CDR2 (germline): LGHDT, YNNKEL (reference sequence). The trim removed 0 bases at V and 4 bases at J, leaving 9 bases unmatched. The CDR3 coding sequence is TGTGCCAGCAGCCAAGATCTAGGCGGGAGGGAGCGCACCGGGGAGCTGTTTTTT. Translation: CASSQDLGGRERTGELFF.

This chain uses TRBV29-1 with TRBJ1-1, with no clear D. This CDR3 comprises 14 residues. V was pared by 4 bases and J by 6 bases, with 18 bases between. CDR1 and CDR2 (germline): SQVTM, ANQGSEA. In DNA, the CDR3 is TGCAGCGTTGTGTCAGGAGGGCGTACTCCTGAAGCTTTCTTT. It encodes CSVVSGGRTPEAFF.

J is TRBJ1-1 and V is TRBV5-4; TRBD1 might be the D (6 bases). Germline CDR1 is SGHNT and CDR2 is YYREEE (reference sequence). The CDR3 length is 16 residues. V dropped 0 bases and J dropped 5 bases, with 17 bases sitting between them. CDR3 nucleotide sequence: TGTGCCAGCAGCTTGGAGACAGGTCGCTCCCAAACTGAAGCTTTCTTT. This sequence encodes CASSLETGRSQTEAFF.

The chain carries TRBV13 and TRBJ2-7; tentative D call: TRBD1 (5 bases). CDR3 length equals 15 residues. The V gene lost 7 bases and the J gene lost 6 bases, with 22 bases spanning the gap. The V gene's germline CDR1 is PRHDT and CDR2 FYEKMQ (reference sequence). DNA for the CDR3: TGTGCCAGCAACAGAGGCCCTCGGGCAGGGTCCGAGCAGTACTTC. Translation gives CASNRGPRAGSEQYF.

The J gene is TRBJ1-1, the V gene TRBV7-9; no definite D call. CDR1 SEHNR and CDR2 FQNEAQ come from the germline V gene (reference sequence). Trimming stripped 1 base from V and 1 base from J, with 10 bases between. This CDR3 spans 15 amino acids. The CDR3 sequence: CASSLGGRTNTEAFF. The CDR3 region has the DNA TGTGCCAGCAGCTTAGGAGGGCGGACGAACACTGAAGCTTTCTTT.

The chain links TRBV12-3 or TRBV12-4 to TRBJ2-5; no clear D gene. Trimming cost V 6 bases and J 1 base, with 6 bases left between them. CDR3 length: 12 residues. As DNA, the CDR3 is TGTGCCAGCAGCTCCTCCCAAGAGACCCAGTACTTC. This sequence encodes CASSSSQETQYF.

CDR3 amino acids: CASRDSGQGGNTEAFF. Written as DNA, the CDR3 is TGTGCCAGCAGAGACAGTGGACAGGGGGGGAACACTGAAGCTTTCTTT. The chain couples TRBV2 to TRBJ1-1; 10 nucleotides align to TRBD1. There are 16 residues in the CDR3. V gave up 6 bases and J gave up 1 base; unmatched junction bases: 8. Germline lookup yields CDR1 SNHLY and CDR2 FYNNEI.

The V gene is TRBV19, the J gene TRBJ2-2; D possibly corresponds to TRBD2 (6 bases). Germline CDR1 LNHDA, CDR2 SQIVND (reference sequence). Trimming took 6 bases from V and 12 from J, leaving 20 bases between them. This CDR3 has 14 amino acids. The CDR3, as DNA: TGTGCCAGTAGCGTAAGCGGGTCCTTTATCAAGCTGTTTTTT. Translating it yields CASSVSGSFIKLFF.

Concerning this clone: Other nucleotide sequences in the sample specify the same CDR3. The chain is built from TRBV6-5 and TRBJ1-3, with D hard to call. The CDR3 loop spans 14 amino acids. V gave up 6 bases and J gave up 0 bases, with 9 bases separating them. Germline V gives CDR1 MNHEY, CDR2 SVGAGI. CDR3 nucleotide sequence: TGTGCCAGCAGGATTACGAGCTCTGGAAACACCATATATTTT. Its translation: CASRITSSGNTIYF.

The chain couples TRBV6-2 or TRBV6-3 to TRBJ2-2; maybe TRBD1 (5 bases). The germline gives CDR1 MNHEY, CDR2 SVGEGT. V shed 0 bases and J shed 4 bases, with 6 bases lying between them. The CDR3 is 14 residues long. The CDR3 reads CASSYSGRTGELFF. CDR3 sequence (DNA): TGTGCCAGCAGTTACTCGGGGCGCACCGGGGAGCTGTTTTTT.

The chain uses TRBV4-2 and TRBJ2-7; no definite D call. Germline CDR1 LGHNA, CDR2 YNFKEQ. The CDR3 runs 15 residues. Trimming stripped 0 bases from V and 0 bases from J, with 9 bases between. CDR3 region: CASSQDRWSSYEQYF. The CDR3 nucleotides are TGTGCCAGCAGCCAAGATAGGTGGAGCTCCTACGAGCAGTACTTC.

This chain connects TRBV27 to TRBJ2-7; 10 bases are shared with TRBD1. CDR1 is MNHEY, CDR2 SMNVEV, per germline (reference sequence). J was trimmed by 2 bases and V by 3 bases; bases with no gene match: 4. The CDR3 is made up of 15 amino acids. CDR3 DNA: TGTGCCAGCAGTTTTTTGGGACAGGGGACCTACGAGCAGTACTTC. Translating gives CASSFLGQGTYEQYF.

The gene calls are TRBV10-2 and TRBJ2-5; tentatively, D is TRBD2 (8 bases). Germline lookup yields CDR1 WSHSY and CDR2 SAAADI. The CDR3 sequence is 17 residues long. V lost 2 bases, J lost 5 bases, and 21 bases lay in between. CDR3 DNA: TGCGCCAGCAGTGAGACAGGGGCGGGGGGCGGTCGGGAGACCCAGTACTTC. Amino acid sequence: CASSETGAGGGRETQYF.

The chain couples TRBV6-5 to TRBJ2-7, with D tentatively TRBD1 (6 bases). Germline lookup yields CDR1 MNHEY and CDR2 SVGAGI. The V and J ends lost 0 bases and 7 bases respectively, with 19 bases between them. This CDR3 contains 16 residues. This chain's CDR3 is CASSYSNLRAQGEQYF. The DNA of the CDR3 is TGTGCCAGCAGTTACTCGAACCTCCGGGCCCAGGGGGAGCAGTACTTC.

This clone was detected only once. Here the CDR3 reads CASSLGGGETDTQYF. The CDR3 bases are TGCGCCAGCAGCTTGGGAGGGGGCGAGACAGATACGCAGTATTTT. V is TRBV5-1 and J is TRBJ2-3, with 7 bases that match TRBD1. J gave up 3 bases and V 0 bases, and 4 bases lay outside the gene matches. Germline-derived CDR1 and CDR2 are SGHRS and YFSETQ. The CDR3 runs 15 residues. The full variable domain, completed using reference TRBV5-1 and TRBJ2-3, is KAGVTQTPRYLIKTRGQQVTLSCSPISGHRSVSWYQQTPGQGLQFLFEYFSETQRNKGNFPGRFSGRQFSNSRSEMNVSTLELGDSALYLCASSLGGGETDTQYFGPGTRLTVL.

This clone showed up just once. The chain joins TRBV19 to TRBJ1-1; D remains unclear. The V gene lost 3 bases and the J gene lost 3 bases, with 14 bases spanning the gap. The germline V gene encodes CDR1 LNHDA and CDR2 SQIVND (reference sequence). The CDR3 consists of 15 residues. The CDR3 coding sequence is TGTGCCAGTAGTATCCGAACCGGGAGGGACACTGAAGCTTTCTTT. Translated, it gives CASSIRTGRDTEAFF.

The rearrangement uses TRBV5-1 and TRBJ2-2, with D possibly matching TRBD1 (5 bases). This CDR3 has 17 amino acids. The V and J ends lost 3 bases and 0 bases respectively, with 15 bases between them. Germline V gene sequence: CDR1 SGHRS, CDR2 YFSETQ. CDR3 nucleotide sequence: TGCGCCAGCAGCTCGCCAGGGCGGCAGGCGAACACCGGGGAGCTGTTTTTT. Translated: CASSSPGRQANTGELFF.

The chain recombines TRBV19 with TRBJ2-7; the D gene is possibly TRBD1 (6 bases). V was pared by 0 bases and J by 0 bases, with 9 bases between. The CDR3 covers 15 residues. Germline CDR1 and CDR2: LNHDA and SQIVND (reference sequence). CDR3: CASSIETGSSYEQYF. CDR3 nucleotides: TGTGCCAGTAGTATAGAAACAGGGTCCTCCTACGAGCAGTACTTC. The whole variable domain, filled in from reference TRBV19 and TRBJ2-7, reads DGGITQSPKYLFRKEGQNVTLSCEQNLNHDAMYWYRQDPGQGLRLIYYSQIVNDFQKGDIAEGYSVSREKKESFPLTVTSAQKNPTAFYLCASSIETGSSYEQYFGPGTRLTVT.

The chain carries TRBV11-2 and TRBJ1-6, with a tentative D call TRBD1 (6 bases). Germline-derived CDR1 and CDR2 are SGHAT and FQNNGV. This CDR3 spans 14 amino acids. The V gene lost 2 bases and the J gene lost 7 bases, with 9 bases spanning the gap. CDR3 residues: CASSLTDSNSPLHF. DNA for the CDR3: TGTGCCAGCAGCTTAACGGACAGCAATTCACCCCTCCACTTT.

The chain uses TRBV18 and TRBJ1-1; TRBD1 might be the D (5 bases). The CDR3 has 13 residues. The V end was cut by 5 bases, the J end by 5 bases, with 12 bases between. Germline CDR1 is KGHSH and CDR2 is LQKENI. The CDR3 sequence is CASSVRDGTEAFF. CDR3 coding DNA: TGTGCCAGCTCAGTCAGGGATGGGACTGAAGCTTTCTTT.

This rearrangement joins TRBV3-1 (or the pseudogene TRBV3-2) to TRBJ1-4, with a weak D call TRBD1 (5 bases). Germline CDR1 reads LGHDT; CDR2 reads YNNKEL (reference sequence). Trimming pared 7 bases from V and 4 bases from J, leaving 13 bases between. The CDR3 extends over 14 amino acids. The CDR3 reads CASTPWGNNEKLFF. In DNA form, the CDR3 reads TGTGCCAGCACTCCGTGGGGCAATAATGAAAAACTGTTTTTT.

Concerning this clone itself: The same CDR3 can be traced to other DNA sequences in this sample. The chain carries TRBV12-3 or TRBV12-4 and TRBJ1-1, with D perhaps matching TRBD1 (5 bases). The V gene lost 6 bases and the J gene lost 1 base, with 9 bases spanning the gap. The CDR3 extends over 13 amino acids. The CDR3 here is CASSLGQNTEAFF. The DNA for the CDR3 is TGTGCCAGCAGCCTCGGACAGAACACTGAAGCTTTCTTT.